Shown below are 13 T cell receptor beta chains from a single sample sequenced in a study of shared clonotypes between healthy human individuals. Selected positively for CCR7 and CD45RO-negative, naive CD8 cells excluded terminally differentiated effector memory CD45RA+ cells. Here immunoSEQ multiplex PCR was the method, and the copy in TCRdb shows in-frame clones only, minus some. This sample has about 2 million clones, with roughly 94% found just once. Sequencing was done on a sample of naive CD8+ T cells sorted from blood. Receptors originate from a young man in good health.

Written as DNA, the CDR3 is TGTGCCAGCAGCCCCGGGACGGCCCATCCGGGCGACGAGCAGTACTTC. Translation gives CASSPGTAHPGDEQYF. The rearrangement links TRBV28 to TRBJ2-7; D is tentatively TRBD1 or TRBD2 (5 bases each). This CDR3 comprises 16 residues. CDR1 MDHEN and CDR2 SYDVKM come from the germline V gene. V lost 6 bases, J lost 5 bases, and 23 bases lay in between.

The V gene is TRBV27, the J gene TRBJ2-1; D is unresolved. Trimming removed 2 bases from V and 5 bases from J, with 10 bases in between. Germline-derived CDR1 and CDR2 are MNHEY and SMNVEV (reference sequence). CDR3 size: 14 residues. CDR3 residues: CASSLSDTDNEQFF. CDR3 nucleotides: TGTGCCAGCAGTTTAAGTGACACAGACAATGAGCAGTTCTTC.

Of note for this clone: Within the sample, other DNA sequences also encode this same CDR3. CDR3 residues: CASSPGLAGVTDTQYF. The CDR3 nucleotides are TGTGCCAGCAGCCCGGGACTAGCGGGAGTGACAGATACGCAGTATTTT. This rearrangement joins TRBV9 to TRBJ2-3; 14 bases are shared with TRBD2. The CDR3 covers 16 residues. Trimming at V came to 4 bases and at J to 3 bases, leaving 4 bases not matched to a gene. Looked up from germline, CDR1 is SGDLS and CDR2 is YYNGEE.

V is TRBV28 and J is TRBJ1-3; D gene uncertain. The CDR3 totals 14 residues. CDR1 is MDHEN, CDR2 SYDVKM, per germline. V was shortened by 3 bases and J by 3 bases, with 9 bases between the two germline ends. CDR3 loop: CASSFEVIGNTIYF. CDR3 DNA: TGTGCCAGCAGTTTTGAGGTTATTGGAAACACCATATATTTT.

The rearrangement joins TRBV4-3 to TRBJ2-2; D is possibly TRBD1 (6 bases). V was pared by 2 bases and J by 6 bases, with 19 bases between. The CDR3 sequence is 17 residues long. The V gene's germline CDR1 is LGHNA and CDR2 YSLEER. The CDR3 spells CASSQPGALGGSGELFF. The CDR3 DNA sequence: TGCGCCAGCAGCCAACCCGGGGCCCTAGGGGGTTCCGGGGAGCTGTTTTTT.

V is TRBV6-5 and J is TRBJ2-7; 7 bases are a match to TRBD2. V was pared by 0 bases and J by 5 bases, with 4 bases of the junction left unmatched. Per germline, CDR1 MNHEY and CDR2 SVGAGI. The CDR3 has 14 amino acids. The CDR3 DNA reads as TGTGCCAGCAGTTACTCCGGGCGGGAGAACGAGCAGTACTTC. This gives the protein CASSYSGRENEQYF.

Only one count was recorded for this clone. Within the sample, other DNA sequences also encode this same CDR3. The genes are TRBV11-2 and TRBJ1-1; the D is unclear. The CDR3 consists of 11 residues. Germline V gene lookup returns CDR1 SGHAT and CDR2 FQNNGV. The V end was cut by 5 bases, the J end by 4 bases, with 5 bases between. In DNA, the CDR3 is TGTGCCAGCAGCGAGGGCACTGAAGCTTTCTTT. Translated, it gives CASSEGTEAFF.

The CDR3 reads CASSPGTGPTYEQYF. The CDR3 nucleotides are TGCGCCAGCAGCCCCGGGACAGGGCCGACCTACGAGCAGTACTTC. The V and J genes are TRBV4-1 and TRBJ2-7; 9 positions match TRBD1. From germline, CDR1 is MGHRA and CDR2 YSYEKL. The trim removed 4 bases at V and 2 bases at J, leaving 6 bases unmatched. CDR3 length equals 15 residues.

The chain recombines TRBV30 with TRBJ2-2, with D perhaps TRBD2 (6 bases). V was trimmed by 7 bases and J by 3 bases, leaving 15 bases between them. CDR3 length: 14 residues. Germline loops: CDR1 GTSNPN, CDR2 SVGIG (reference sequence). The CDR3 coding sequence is TGTGCCTCTCCGGGACTTTCGTACACCGGGGAGCTGTTTTTT. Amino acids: CASPGLSYTGELFF.

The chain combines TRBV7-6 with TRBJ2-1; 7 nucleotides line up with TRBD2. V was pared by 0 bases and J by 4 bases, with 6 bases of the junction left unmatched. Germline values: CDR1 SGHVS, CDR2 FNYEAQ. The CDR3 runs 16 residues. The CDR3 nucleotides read TGTGCCAGCAGCTTAGCAAATAGCGGGCTGTACAATGAGCAGTTCTTC. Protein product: CASSLANSGLYNEQFF.

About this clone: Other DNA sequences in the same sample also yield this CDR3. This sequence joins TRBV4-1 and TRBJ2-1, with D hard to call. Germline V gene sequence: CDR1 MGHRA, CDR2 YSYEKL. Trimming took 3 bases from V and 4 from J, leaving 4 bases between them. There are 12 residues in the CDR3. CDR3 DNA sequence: TGCGCCAGCAGCCAGGGTTACAATGAGCAGTTCTTC. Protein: CASSQGYNEQFF.

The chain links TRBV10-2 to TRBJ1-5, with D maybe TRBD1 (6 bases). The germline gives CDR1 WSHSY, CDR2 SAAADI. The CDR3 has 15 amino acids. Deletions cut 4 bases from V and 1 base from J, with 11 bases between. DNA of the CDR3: TGCGCCAGCAGTGCGGCAGGGGTCAGCAATCAGCCCCAGCATTTT. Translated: CASSAAGVSNQPQHF.

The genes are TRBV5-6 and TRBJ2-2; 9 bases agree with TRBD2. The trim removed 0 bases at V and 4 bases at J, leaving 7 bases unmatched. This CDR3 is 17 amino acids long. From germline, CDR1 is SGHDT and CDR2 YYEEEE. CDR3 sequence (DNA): TGTGCCAGCAGCTTGGCCCAGCGGGAGGAGTTCACCGGGGAGCTGTTTTTT. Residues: CASSLAQREEFTGELFF. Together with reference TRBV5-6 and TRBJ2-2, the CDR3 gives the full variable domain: DAGVTQSPTHLIKTRGQQVTLRCSPKSGHDTVSWYQQALGQGPQFIFQYYEEEERQRGNFPDRFSGHQFPNYSSELNVNALLLGDSALYLCASSLAQREEFTGELFFGEGSRLTVL.